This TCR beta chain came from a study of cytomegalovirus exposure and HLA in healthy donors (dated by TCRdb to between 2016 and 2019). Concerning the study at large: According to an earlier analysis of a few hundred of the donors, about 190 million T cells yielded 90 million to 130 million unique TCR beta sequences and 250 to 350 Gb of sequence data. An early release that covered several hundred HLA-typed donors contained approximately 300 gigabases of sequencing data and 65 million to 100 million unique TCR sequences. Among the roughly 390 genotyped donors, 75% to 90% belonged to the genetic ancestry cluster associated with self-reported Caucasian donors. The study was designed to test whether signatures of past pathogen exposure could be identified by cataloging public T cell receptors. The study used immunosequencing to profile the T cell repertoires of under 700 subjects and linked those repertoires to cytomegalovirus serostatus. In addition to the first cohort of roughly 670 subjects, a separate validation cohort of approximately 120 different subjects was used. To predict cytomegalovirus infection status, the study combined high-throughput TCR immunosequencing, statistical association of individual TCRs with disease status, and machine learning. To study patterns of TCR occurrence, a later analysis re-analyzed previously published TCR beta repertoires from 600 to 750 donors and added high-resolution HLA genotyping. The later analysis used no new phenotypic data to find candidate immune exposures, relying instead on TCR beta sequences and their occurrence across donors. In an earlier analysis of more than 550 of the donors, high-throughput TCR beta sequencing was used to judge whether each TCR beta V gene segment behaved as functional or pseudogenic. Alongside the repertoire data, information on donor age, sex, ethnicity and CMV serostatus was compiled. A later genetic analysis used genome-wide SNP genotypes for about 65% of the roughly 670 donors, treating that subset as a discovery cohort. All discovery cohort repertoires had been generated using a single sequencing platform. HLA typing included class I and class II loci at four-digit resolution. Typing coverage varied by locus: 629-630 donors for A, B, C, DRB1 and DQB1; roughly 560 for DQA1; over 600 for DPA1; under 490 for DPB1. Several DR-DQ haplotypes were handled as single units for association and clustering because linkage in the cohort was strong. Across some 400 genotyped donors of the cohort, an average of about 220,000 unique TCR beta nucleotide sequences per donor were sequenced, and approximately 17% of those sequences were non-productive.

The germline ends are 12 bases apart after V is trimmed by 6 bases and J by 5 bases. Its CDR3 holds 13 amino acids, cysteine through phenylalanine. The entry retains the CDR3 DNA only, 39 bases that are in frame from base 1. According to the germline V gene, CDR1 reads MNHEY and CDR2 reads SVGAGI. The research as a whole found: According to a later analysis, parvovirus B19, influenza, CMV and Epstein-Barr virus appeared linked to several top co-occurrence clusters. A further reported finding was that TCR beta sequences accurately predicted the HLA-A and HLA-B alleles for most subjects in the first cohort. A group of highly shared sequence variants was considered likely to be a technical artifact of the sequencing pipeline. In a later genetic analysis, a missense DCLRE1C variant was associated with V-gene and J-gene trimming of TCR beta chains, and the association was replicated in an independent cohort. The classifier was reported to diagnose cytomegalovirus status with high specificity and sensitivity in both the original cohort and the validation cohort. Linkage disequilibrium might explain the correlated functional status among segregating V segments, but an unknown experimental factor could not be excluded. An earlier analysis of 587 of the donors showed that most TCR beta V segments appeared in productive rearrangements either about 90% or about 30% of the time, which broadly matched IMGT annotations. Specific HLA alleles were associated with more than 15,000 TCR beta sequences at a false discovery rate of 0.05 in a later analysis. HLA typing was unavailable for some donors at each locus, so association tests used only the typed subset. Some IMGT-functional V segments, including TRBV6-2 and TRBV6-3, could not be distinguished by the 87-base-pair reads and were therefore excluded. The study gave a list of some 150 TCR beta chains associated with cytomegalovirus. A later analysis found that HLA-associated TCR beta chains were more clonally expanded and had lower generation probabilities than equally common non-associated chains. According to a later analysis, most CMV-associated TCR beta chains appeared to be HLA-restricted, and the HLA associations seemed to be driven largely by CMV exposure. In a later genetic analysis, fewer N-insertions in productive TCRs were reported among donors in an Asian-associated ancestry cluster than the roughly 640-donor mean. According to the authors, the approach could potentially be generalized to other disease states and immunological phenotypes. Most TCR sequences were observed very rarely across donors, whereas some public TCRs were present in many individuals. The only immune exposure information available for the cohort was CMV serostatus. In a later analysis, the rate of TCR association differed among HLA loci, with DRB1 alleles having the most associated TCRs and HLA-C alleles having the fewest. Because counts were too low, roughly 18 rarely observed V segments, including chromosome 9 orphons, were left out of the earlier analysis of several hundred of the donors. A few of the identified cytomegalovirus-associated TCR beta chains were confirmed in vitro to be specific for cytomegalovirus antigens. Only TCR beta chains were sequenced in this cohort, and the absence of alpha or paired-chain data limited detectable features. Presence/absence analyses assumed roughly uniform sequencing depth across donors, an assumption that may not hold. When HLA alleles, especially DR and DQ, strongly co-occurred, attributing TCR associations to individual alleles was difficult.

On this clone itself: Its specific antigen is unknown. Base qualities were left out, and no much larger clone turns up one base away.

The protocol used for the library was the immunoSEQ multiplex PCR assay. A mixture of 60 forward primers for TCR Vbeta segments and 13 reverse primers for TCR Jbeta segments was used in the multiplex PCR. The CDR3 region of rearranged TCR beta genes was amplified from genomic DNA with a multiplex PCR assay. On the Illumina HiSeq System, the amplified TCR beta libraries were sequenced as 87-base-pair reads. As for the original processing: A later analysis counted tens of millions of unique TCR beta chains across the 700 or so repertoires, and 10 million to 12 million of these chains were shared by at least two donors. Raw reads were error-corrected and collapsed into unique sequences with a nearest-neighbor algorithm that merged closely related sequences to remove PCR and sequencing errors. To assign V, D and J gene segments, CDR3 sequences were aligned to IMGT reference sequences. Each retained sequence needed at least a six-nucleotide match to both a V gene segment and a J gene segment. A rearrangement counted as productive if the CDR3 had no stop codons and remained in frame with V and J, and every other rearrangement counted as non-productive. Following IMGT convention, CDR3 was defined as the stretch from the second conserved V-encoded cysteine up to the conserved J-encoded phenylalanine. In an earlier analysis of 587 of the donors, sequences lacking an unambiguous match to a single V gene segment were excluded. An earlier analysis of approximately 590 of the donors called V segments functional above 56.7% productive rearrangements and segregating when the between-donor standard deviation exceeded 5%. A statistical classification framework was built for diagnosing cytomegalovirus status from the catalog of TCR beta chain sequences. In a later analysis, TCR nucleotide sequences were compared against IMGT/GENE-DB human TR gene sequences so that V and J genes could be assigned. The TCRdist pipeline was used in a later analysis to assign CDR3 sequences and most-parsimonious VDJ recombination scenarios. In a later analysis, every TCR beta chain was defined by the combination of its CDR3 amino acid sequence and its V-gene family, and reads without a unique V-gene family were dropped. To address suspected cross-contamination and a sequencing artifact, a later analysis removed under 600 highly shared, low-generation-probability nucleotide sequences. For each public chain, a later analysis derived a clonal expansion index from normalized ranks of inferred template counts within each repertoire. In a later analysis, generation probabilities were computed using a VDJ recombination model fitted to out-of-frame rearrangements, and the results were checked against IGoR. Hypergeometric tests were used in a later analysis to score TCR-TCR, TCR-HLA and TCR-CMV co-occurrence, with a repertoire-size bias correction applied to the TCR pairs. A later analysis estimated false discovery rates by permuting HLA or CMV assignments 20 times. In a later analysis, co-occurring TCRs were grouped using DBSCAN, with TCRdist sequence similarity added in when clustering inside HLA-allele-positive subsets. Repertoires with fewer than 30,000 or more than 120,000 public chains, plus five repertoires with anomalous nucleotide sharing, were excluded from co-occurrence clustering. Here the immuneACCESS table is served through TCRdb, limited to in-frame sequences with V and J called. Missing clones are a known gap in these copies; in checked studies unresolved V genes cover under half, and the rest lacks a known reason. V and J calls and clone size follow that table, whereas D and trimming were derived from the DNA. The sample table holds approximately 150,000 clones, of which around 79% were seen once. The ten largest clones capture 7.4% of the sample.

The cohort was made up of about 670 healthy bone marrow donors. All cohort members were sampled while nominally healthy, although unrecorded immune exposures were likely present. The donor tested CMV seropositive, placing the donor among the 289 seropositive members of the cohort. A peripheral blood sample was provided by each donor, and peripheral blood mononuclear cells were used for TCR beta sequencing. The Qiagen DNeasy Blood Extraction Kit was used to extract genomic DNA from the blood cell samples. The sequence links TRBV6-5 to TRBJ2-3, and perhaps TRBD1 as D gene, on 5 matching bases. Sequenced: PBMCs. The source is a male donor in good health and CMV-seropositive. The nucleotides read TGTGCCAGCAGCTTAACAGGTGGAGATACGCAGTATTTT. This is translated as CASSLTGGDTQYF.